The 13 T cell receptor beta chains presented below share a single source sample, sequenced in a study of long-term antiretroviral therapy in people with HIV (dated by TCRdb to the early 2020s). The immunoSEQ hsTCRB v3.0 assay was used at survey level resolution to sequence the TRB variable region. TCRdb obtained this table from immuneACCESS and retained in-frame rearrangements with V and J assigned. These tables miss some clones; where compared with another copy, unresolved V genes account for less than half of the shortfall, and the remainder is unexplained. In this sample the table shows 25,000 to 30,000 clones, roughly 80% of which occur a single time. The leading ten clones occupy 5.5% to 6% of the sample. This material consisted of unsorted PBMCs, taken 1.1 years before starting antiretroviral therapy. The receptors here all came from a woman under 40 with HIV.

V gene TRBV7-2 combines with J gene TRBJ2-2; D unresolved. This CDR3 has 15 residues. The V end was cut by 3 bases, the J end by 0 bases, with 8 bases between. Germline-derived CDR1 and CDR2 are SGHTA and FQGNSA. In nucleotides, the CDR3 is TGTGCCAGCAGCTTTCAACGGCCGAACACCGGGGAGCTGTTTTTT. Translating gives CASSFQRPNTGELFF.

The chain couples TRBV7-9 to TRBJ2-2, with TRBD2 matching 9 bases. This CDR3 is 16 amino acids long. The germline gives CDR1 SEHNR, CDR2 FQNEAQ (reference sequence). Germline trimming cut 1 base from V and 4 bases from J; bases unmatched to any gene: 4. For the CDR3, the DNA is TGTGCCAGCAGCTTAGGAGCGGGGGGCCCCACCGGGGAGCTGTTTTTT. It codes for CASSLGAGGPTGELFF.

The V call is TRBV2, the J call TRBJ2-1; the match to TRBD2 covers 9 bases. V shed 7 bases, J shed 7 bases, and the junction held 11 bases outside the gene matches. The CDR3 covers 15 residues. Germline V gene sequence: CDR1 SNHLY, CDR2 FYNNEI. The CDR3 loop reads CASTLRGTSTNEQFF. The CDR3, as DNA: TGTGCCAGCACCCTTCGAGGGACTAGCACAAATGAGCAGTTCTTC.

This clone was seen once. The chain combines TRBV7-8 with TRBJ1-5; a weak D match, TRBD1 (5 bases). Germline lookup yields CDR1 SGHVS and CDR2 FQNEAQ. The CDR3 loop spans 18 amino acids. V lost 3 bases and J 4 bases, leaving 22 bases between the germline ends. The CDR3 is CASSFRTLEGEGNQPQHF. The DNA for the CDR3 is TGTGCCAGCAGCTTCCGTACTCTCGAAGGGGAGGGAAATCAGCCCCAGCATTTT.

The V and J genes are TRBV7-2 and TRBJ1-6, with a possible D match to TRBD1 (5 bases). The CDR3 length is 16 residues. Germline V lookup: CDR1 SGHTA, CDR2 FQGNSA. Between the trimmed V and J ends, which lost 1 base and 7 bases, there was a span of 14 bases. CDR3 sequence reads: CASSLERGVKNSPLHF. CDR3 DNA sequence: TGTGCCAGCAGCTTAGAAAGAGGGGTAAAGAATTCACCCCTCCACTTT. The entire variable domain, with the rest obtained from reference TRBV7-2 and TRBJ1-6, is as follows: GAGVSQSPSNKVTEKGKDVELRCDPISGHTALYWYRQSLGQGLEFLIYFQGNSAPDKSGLPSDRFSAERTGGSVSTLTIQRTQQEDSAVYLCASSLERGVKNSPLHFGNGTRLTVT.

This clone has only a few counts. The rearrangement links TRBV6-5 to TRBJ1-2; 8 nucleotides agree with TRBD1. The CDR3 sequence is 13 residues long. V lost 5 bases and J lost 4; bases outside the gene matches: 3. The germline gives CDR1 MNHEY, CDR2 SVGAGI. CDR3: CASSRQGSYGYTF. The CDR3 bases are TGTGCCAGCAGTAGACAGGGGAGCTATGGCTACACCTTC.

This chain links TRBV10-1 with TRBJ2-1; 8 nucleotides match TRBD1. V dropped 10 bases and J dropped 3; count of bases not matched to a gene: 11. This CDR3 has 15 amino acids. CDR1 is WNHNN, CDR2 SYGVQD, per germline (reference sequence). The CDR3 region is CATRSGTGLYNEQFF. The CDR3 DNA is TGCGCCACGCGCTCCGGGACAGGCCTCTACAATGAGCAGTTCTTC.

This clone was observed a handful of times. The gene calls are TRBV12-5 and TRBJ1-5; possibly TRBD1 for D (6 bases). Looked up from germline, CDR1 is LGHNT and CDR2 is FRNRAP. The CDR3 totals 16 residues. The V end lost 1 base, the J end lost 9 bases, and 19 bases lay between the germline ends. The CDR3, as DNA: TGTGCTAGTGGTTTGGGGATTGGGGGGGGCGAGGGGCCCCAGCATTTT. Translating gives CASGLGIGGGEGPQHF.

The chain employs TRBV6-1 and TRBJ1-5, with D perhaps matching TRBD1 (5 bases). With 9 bases removed from V and 1 base from J, the gap between germline ends came to 10 bases. The CDR3 is made up of 13 amino acids. Germline-derived CDR1 and CDR2 are MNHNS and SASEGT. Here the CDR3 reads CASQTASNQPQHF. The CDR3 nucleotides are TGTGCCAGTCAGACAGCAAGCAATCAGCCCCAGCATTTT.

CDR3 in DNA: TGTGCCTGGAGTGGACACAACACCGGGGAGCTGTTTTTT. Its translation: CAWSGHNTGELFF. V gene TRBV30 combines with J gene TRBJ2-2; D is ambiguous. Trimming shortened V by 1 base and J by 2 bases, and 5 bases separated the two germline ends. The CDR3 contains 13 residues. Germline CDR1 reads GTSNPN; CDR2 reads SVGIG (reference sequence).

The gene calls are TRBV2 and TRBJ2-1; 8 bases fit TRBD1. The trim removed 8 bases at V and 8 bases at J, leaving 14 bases unmatched. The length of the CDR3 is 15 residues. Germline lookup yields CDR1 SNHLY and CDR2 FYNNEI. CDR3 sequence (DNA): TGTGCCAGCGCCGGACGGACAGGGTCCACCGATGAGCAGTTCTTC. Translated: CASAGRTGSTDEQFF.

The J gene is TRBJ1-6, the V gene TRBV19, with D possibly being TRBD1 (6 bases). Germline CDR1 is LNHDA and CDR2 is SQIVND (reference sequence). V shed 5 bases and J shed 9 bases, with 17 bases lying between them. The CDR3 extends over 15 amino acids. The CDR3 nucleotides read TGTGCCAGTAGTCATTCTGCGGGACACCCTTCACCCCTCCACTTT. Its translation is CASSHSAGHPSPLHF.

This rearrangement joins TRBV7-3 to TRBJ1-6; D not certain. CDR3 length: 14 residues. Germline assignment: CDR1 SGHTA and CDR2 FQGTGA. Trimming removed 0 bases from V and 5 bases from J, with 5 bases in between. The CDR3 DNA follows: TGTGCCAGCAGCTTAACCCCAGATAATTCACCCCTCCACTTT. This gives the protein CASSLTPDNSPLHF. The whole variable domain, remainder taken from reference TRBV7-3 and TRBJ1-6, is GAGVSQTPSNKVTEKGKYVELRCDPISGHTALYWYRQSLGQGPEFLIYFQGTGAADDSGLPNDRFFAVRPEGSVSTLKIQRTERGDSAVYLCASSLTPDNSPLHFGNGTRLTVT.